The 18 T cell receptor beta chains presented below share a single source sample, sequenced in a study of blood T cell repertoires in COVID-19. Produced via immunoSEQ multiplex PCR; TCRdb's table is partial and in-frame only. The sample lists some 150,000 clones; more than 65% were seen once. Source material: peripheral blood. These receptors were collected from a human donor with acute or convalescent COVID-19. The donor label of this sample is uncertain.

Only one count was recorded for this clone. The chain has TRBV28 and TRBJ1-2; the D gene is possibly TRBD1 (5 bases). Germline lookup yields CDR1 MDHEN and CDR2 SYDVKM. The V end lost 3 bases, the J end lost 4 bases, and 15 bases lay between the germline ends. This CDR3 has 15 residues. The CDR3 sequence: CASSFTGERGYGYTF. Written as DNA, the CDR3 is TGTGCCAGCAGTTTTACGGGAGAGAGGGGCTATGGCTACACCTTC.

This clone appeared once. This chain uses TRBV6-5 with TRBJ1-2, with a tentative D call TRBD1 (6 bases). The CDR3 extends over 14 amino acids. Germline V lookup: CDR1 MNHEY, CDR2 SVGAGI. Trimming removed 6 bases at V and 3 bases at J, with 14 bases between. CDR3 region: CASSRSTGDYGYTF. The CDR3 bases are TGTGCCAGCAGCCGTTCGACAGGAGACTATGGCTACACCTTC.

This sequence joins TRBV19 and TRBJ2-5, with TRBD2 matching over 13 bases. V was pared by 5 bases and J by 11 bases, with 11 bases of the junction left unmatched. The germline V gene encodes CDR1 LNHDA and CDR2 SQIVND (reference sequence). The CDR3 consists of 15 residues. The DNA for the CDR3 is TGTGCCAGTAGTCAACAGACTAGCGGGAGGCAGGGGCAGTACTTC. It is translated as CASSQQTSGRQGQYF.

The chain links TRBV29-1 to TRBJ1-1; 7 positions agree with TRBD1. The CDR3 covers 14 residues. Germline-derived CDR1 and CDR2 are SQVTM and ANQGSEA. J was trimmed by 2 bases and V by 1 base; bases with no gene match: 4. The CDR3 region is CSVEGGTANTEAFF. CDR3 bases: TGCAGCGTTGAAGGTGGGACAGCAAACACTGAAGCTTTCTTT.

The chain carries TRBV6-9 and TRBJ1-1, with TRBD1 matching over 7 bases. The CDR3 is 15 residues long. Trimming at V came to 3 bases and at J to 2 bases, leaving 6 bases not matched to a gene. CDR1 and CDR2 (germline): MNHGY, SVAAGI. The CDR3 DNA is TGTGCCAGCAGTTACGGGGGACAGTATAACACTGAAGCTTTCTTT. Its translation: CASSYGGQYNTEAFF.

The rearrangement uses TRBV27 and TRBJ2-3; 7 nucleotides line up with TRBD1. Germline V lookup: CDR1 MNHEY, CDR2 SMNVEV (reference sequence). The V gene end was trimmed by 10 bases and the J gene end by 2 bases; junction bases not matched to a gene: 18. The CDR3 contains 17 residues. The CDR3 loop is CATPGQGQPSFTDTQYF. CDR3 in DNA: TGTGCCACCCCGGGCCAGGGACAGCCTTCATTCACAGATACGCAGTATTTT.

This rearrangement joins TRBV18 to TRBJ1-1, with a weak D call TRBD1 (6 bases). Germline V gene data show CDR1 as KGHSH and CDR2 as LQKENI. Trimming took off 2 bases at V and 1 base at J, with 14 bases between the two ends. The CDR3 spans 16 residues. The CDR3 spells CASSPSGGAGNTEAFF. In nucleotides, the CDR3 is TGTGCCAGCTCACCATCGGGGGGGGCTGGGAACACTGAAGCTTTCTTT.

This clone was seen more than once but under ten times. The genes are TRBV30 and TRBJ1-2, with a weak D call TRBD1 (6 bases). Germline assignment: CDR1 GTSNPN and CDR2 SVGIG (reference sequence). Trimming removed 0 bases from V and 8 bases from J, with 16 bases in between. The CDR3 sequence is 14 residues long. CDR3 sequence: CAWSVRGGSGGYTF. CDR3 sequence (DNA): TGTGCCTGGAGTGTACGGGGGGGCTCGGGAGGCTACACCTTC. Based on the CDR3 plus reference TRBV30 and TRBJ1-2, the full variable domain is SQTIHQWPATLVQPVGSPLSLECTVEGTSNPNLYWYRQAAGRGLQLLFYSVGIGQISSEVPQNLSASRPQDRQFILSSKKLLLSDSGFYLCAWSVRGGSGGYTFGSGTRLTVV.

The J gene is TRBJ1-3, the V gene TRBV27, with D perhaps matching TRBD1 (6 bases). This CDR3 contains 16 residues. V lost 6 bases to trimming and J lost 3 bases, with 18 bases between them. The germline V gene encodes CDR1 MNHEY and CDR2 SMNVEV (reference sequence). In DNA, the CDR3 is TGTGCCAGCAGCGACTTATCGACAGGACTTGGAAACACCATATATTTT. The encoded protein is CASSDLSTGLGNTIYF.

V and J are TRBV5-1 and TRBJ2-2; the match to TRBD2 covers 9 bases. Per the germline V gene, CDR1 is SGHRS and CDR2 is YFSETQ. CDR3 length equals 15 residues. The trim removed 2 bases at V and 7 bases at J, leaving 6 bases unmatched. DNA of the CDR3: TGCGCCAGCAGCTTCATAGCGGGAGTGGGCGGGGAGCTGTTTTTT. This gives the protein CASSFIAGVGGELFF.

The chain uses TRBV2 and TRBJ2-7; D call uncertain. Looked up from germline, CDR1 is SNHLY and CDR2 is FYNNEI. V gave up 6 bases and J gave up 3 bases, with 9 bases separating them. This CDR3 contains 12 residues. In DNA, the CDR3 is TGTGCCAGCAGGGTTTTCAGCTACGAGCAGTACTTC. This translates into CASRVFSYEQYF.

This clone was counted only a few times. The rearrangement uses TRBV2 and TRBJ1-2; 8 nucleotides line up with TRBD1. CDR3 size: 13 residues. V lost 8 bases and J lost 5; bases outside the gene matches: 7. Germline V CDR1 and CDR2: SNHLY, FYNNEI. CDR3 region: CASGEQGGYGYTF. The DNA of the CDR3 is TGTGCCAGCGGAGAACAGGGGGGGTATGGCTACACCTTC. The whole variable domain, remainder taken from reference TRBV2 and TRBJ1-2, is EPEVTQTPSHQVTQMGQEVILRCVPISNHLYFYWYRQILGQKVEFLVSFYNNEISEKSEIFDDQFSVERPDGSNFTLKIRSTKLEDSAMYFCASGEQGGYGYTFGSGTRLTVV.

The chain carries TRBV6-2 or TRBV6-3 and TRBJ2-1, with D unresolved. Trimming shortened V by 2 bases and J by 6 bases, and 5 bases separated the two germline ends. This CDR3 spans 12 amino acids. The V gene's germline CDR1 is MNHEY and CDR2 SVGEGT. This CDR3 reads CASSYHGNEQFF. The CDR3 DNA follows: TGTGCCAGCAGTTACCACGGCAATGAGCAGTTCTTC.

The rearrangement links TRBV6-5 to TRBJ2-2, with D possibly matching TRBD2 (5 bases). Germline V gives CDR1 MNHEY, CDR2 SVGAGI. Trimming removed 7 bases from V and 1 base from J, with 13 bases in between. The CDR3 loop spans 15 amino acids. The CDR3 DNA reads as TGTGCCAGCATGCCGTCCGGGATGAACACCGGGGAGCTGTTTTTT. This sequence encodes CASMPSGMNTGELFF.

This clone appeared a single time. The chain employs TRBV19 and TRBJ2-1; TRBD1 aligns across 7 bases. The germline V gene encodes CDR1 LNHDA and CDR2 SQIVND (reference sequence). This CDR3 has 14 amino acids. The J segment lost 5 bases and the V segment lost 4 bases, leaving 5 bases of the junction unmatched. For the CDR3, the DNA is TGTGCCAGTAGTAGGCGGACAGGTGACAATGAGCAGTTCTTC. This sequence encodes CASSRRTGDNEQFF.

The rearrangement links TRBV5-1 to TRBJ1-4; TRBD1 matches at 10 bases. The CDR3 has 15 amino acids. Germline assignment: CDR1 SGHRS and CDR2 YFSETQ. V trimming: 2 bases; J trimming: 8 bases; junction bases outside the gene matches: 6. The CDR3 loop reads CASSLSRDRGEKLFF. DNA of the CDR3: TGCGCCAGCAGCTTAAGCCGGGACAGGGGAGAAAAACTGTTTTTT.

The gene calls are TRBV19 and TRBJ2-4, with unresolved D. Germline loops: CDR1 LNHDA, CDR2 SQIVND (reference sequence). V gave up 4 bases and J gave up 1 base, with 8 bases separating them. The CDR3 consists of 14 residues. The CDR3 sequence: CASSTVVAKNIQYF. The DNA of the CDR3 is TGTGCCAGTAGTACGGTCGTGGCCAAAAACATTCAGTACTTC. Drawing the rest from reference TRBV19 and TRBJ2-4, the complete variable domain is DGGITQSPKYLFRKEGQNVTLSCEQNLNHDAMYWYRQDPGQGLRLIYYSQIVNDFQKGDIAEGYSVSREKKESFPLTVTSAQKNPTAFYLCASSTVVAKNIQYFGAGTRLSVL.

This chain links TRBV3-1 (or the pseudogene TRBV3-2) with TRBJ1-2, with 10 bases aligning to TRBD1. With V trimmed by 2 bases and J by 4 bases, 10 bases remained unmatched. CDR1 is LGHDT, CDR2 YNNKEL, per germline (reference sequence). The CDR3 sequence is 17 residues long. The CDR3 sequence: CASSQYLGTGAGYGYTF. CDR3 coding DNA: TGTGCCAGCAGCCAATATCTTGGGACAGGGGCAGGCTATGGCTACACCTTC.